This TCR beta chain comes out of a study of T cells after yellow fever vaccination. Template switching by 5'RACE produced TCR cDNA, adding a universal primer site and UMIs. TCRdb re-called the 5' RACE reads through MiXCR, storing one row per CDR3 protein. The data hold 300,000 to 450,000 distinct CDR3 sequences, with 8% to 9.5% observed a single time. Trimming pared 1 base from V and 7 bases from J, leaving 17 bases between. CDR1 is SGHVS, CDR2 FQNEAQ, per germline. This CDR3 region has 17 residues. This clonotype appeared a few times. No antigen is known for it. The study's findings and limits: One caveat is that FACS-sorted repertoires could contain abundant clonotypes contaminating from the bulk population. CD4 and CD8 compartments shared a small share of clonotypes.

This receptor was taken from a man between 18 and 35 years old who received the YFV17D yellow fever vaccine. The V and J genes are TRBV7-8 and TRBJ1-6; D remains ambiguous. The sample in question was PBMCs, obtained about 41 days after the first yellow fever vaccination. This chain's CDR3 is CASSLGLGREKNSPLHF. CDR3 DNA: TGTGCCAGCAGCTTAGGGCTAGGACGGGAGAAGAATTCACCCCTCCACTTT.